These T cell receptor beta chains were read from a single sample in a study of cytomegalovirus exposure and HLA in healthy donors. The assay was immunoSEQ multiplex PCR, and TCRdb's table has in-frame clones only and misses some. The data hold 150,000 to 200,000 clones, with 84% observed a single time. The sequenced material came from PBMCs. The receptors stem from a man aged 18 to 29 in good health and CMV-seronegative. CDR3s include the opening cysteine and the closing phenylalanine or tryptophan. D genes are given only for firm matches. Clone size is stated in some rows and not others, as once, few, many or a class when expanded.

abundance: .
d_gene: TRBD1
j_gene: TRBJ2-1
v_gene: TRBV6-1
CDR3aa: CASSPTGGLNNEQFF
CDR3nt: TGTGCCAGCAGTCCCACAGGGGGGCTCAACAATGAGCAGTTCTTC

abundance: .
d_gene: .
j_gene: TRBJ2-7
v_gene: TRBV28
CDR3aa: CASSRLMQSYEQYF
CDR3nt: TGTGCCAGCAGTCGCTTGATGCAGTCCTACGAGCAGTACTTC

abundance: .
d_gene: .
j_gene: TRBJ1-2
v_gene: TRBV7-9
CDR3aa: CASSSGRGVWYGYTF
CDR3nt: TGTGCCAGCAGCTCCGGGAGGGGGGTTTGGTATGGCTACACCTTC

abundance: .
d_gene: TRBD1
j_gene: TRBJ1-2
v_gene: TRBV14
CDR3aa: CASSLTGAYGYTF
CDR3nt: TGTGCCAGCAGCTTGACAGGGGCCTATGGCTACACCTTC

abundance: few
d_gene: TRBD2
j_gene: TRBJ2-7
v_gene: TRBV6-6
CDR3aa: CATRGVGEQYF
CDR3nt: TGTGCCACCCGGGGGGTGGGAGAGCAGTACTTC

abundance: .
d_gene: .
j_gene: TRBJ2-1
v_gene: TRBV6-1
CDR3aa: CASSEARIPDRFRNEQFF
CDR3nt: TGTGCCAGCAGTGAAGCGCGAATTCCTGACAGGTTCCGCAATGAGCAGTTCTTC

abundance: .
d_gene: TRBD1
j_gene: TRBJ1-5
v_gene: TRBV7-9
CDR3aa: CASSLGRGLESQPQHF
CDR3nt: TGTGCCAGCAGCTTAGGCAGGGGGCTAGAAAGTCAGCCCCAGCATTTT

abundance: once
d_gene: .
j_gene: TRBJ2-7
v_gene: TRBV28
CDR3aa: CASKIAAALYEQYF
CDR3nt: TGTGCCAGCAAGATAGCGGCCGCTCTCTACGAGCAGTACTTC

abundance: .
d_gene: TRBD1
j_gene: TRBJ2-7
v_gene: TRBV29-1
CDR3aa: CSVENRGLVYEQYF
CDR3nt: TGCAGCGTGGAAAACAGGGGTTTAGTCTACGAGCAGTACTTC

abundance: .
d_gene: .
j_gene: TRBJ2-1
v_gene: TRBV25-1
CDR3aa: CASSDSGREQFF
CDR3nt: TGTGCCAGCAGTGACTCCGGTCGTGAGCAGTTCTTC

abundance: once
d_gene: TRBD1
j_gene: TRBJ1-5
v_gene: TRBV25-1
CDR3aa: CASSGTGNQPQHF
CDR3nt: TGTGCCAGCAGTGGGACAGGGAACCAGCCCCAGCATTTT

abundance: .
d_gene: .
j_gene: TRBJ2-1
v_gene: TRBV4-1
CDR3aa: CASSHPARESSSYNEQFF
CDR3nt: TGCGCCAGCAGCCATCCCGCTAGGGAGTCGAGCTCCTACAATGAGCAGTTCTTC

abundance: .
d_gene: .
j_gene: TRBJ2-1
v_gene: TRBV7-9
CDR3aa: CASSPDGAYRNEQFF
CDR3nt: TGTGCCAGCAGCCCAGACGGAGCTTACCGCAATGAGCAGTTCTTC

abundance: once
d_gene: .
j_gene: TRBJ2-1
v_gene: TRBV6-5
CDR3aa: CASIGENNEQFF
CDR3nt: TGTGCCAGCATCGGGGAAAACAATGAGCAGTTCTTC

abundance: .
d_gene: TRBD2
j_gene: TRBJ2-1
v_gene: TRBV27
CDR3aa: CASSFRGGGYEQFF
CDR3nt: TGTGCCAGCAGTTTTCGCGGGGGGGGGTATGAGCAGTTCTTC

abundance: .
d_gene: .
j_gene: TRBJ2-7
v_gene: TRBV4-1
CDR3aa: CASSQESQDTYSYEQYF
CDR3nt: TGCGCCAGCAGCCAAGAAAGTCAGGACACCTACTCCTACGAGCAGTACTTC

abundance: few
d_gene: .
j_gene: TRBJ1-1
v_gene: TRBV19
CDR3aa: CASSIGPAPNTEAFF
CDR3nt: TGTGCCAGTAGTATAGGGCCCGCCCCGAACACTGAAGCTTTCTTT